This passage covers 27 T cell receptor beta chains from one sample sequenced in a study of T cell repertoires in cytomegalovirus infection (dated by TCRdb to about 2019). The intended sense of this specimen's treatment or condition label: in vitro stimulation with specific CMV peptide epitopes to enrich CMV-specific T cells. The sequencing machine was an Illumina HiSeq 1500. TCRdb trimmed public reads at Q25 via fastp, called clones via MiXCR and kept in-frame beta chains. Merged by CDR3 protein, the rows form single entries marked with the most common genes and DNA. Counted in this sample were about 830,000 distinct CDR3 sequences; 32% of them appeared once. The ten biggest clones cover approximately 13% of the sample. These receptors' antigens are unknown. Material: cultured CD8+ T cells from PBMCs, obtained from culture after CMV antigen stimulation. These receptors were taken from a human donor in good health (CMV status not recorded). Some clones in this sample may be carry-over from other donors' samples.

This clonotype was recorded many times. This chain uses TRBV7-6 with TRBJ2-2; possibly TRBD1 for D (5 bases). Trimming stripped 5 bases from V and 0 bases from J, with 16 bases between. This CDR3 region has 17 residues. The germline CDR1 and CDR2 sequences are SGHVS and FNYEAQ. CDR3 sequence reads: CASSRTPRITNTGELFF. The CDR3 DNA sequence: TGTGCCAGCAGCCGGACACCTAGAATAACGAACACCGGGGAGCTGTTTTTT.

The V call is TRBV4-3, the J call TRBJ2-1, with D perhaps given as TRBD1 or TRBD2 (5 bases each). V dropped 0 bases and J dropped 4 bases, with 10 bases sitting between them. The length of the CDR3 is 15 residues. The germline V gene has CDR1 LGHNA and CDR2 YSLEER. CDR3 amino acids: CASSQDGASYNEQFF. The CDR3 nucleotides read TGCGCCAGCAGCCAAGACGGGGCTTCATACAATGAGCAGTTCTTC.

The J gene is TRBJ2-2, the V gene TRBV7-9; D not certain. Germline lookup yields CDR1 SEHNR and CDR2 FQNEAQ (reference sequence). V was clipped by 7 bases and J by 4 bases, with 10 bases between them. The CDR3 is 13 residues long. CDR3 nucleotides: TGTGCCAGCACCCCTACGTTCACCGGGGAGCTGTTTTTT. It yields the protein CASTPTFTGELFF.

The CDR3 DNA sequence: TGTGCCAGCTGGCTTCCGCAGCTGAACACTGAAGCTTTCTTT. This gives the protein CASWLPQLNTEAFF. The V call is TRBV7-4, the J call TRBJ1-1, with D uncertain. There are 14 residues in the CDR3. Germline V gene data show CDR1 as SGHVT and CDR2 as SQSDAQ. With 8 bases removed from V and 0 bases from J, the gap between germline ends came to 13 bases.

The gene calls are TRBV14 and TRBJ1-4; D perhaps matches TRBD1 (6 bases). The CDR3 extends over 17 amino acids. Germline CDR1 SGHDN, CDR2 FVKESK. V lost 5 bases and J 6 bases, leaving 22 bases between the germline ends. CDR3 in amino acids: CASSYQRRQDLHEKLFF. CDR3 DNA: TGTGCCAGCAGCTACCAACGCAGACAGGATCTCCATGAAAAACTGTTTTTT.

This clonotype was detected ten times or more. The genes are TRBV12-3 or TRBV12-4 and TRBJ1-2; D is unresolved. Deletions cut 3 bases from V and 0 bases from J, with 5 bases between. The CDR3 sequence is 13 residues long. CDR3 sequence: CASSLSANYGYTF. The CDR3 coding sequence is TGTGCCAGCAGTTTGAGTGCTAACTATGGCTACACCTTC.

The rearrangement links TRBV4-2 to TRBJ2-2; 10 bases agree with TRBD2. V gave up 0 bases and J gave up 0 bases; unmatched junction bases: 4. The CDR3 has 18 amino acids. Germline-derived CDR1 and CDR2 are LGHNA and YNFKEQ. Here the CDR3 DNA reads TGTGCCAGCAGCCAAGATGACCTAGCGGGGGCGAACACCGGGGAGCTGTTTTTT. Its protein is CASSQDDLAGANTGELFF.

This clonotype was seen a single time. The chain recombines TRBV5-6 with TRBJ2-7, with D perhaps TRBD2 (7 bases). Germline V gives CDR1 SGHDT, CDR2 YYEEEE. V lost 6 bases to trimming and J lost 5 bases, with 21 bases between them. The CDR3 sequence is 15 residues long. The CDR3 loop reads CASNSGGGASNEQYV. CDR3 nucleotide sequence: TGTGCCAGCAACTCTGGAGGGGGGGCCAGTAACGAGCAGTACGTC.

This clonotype has only a few counts. The CDR3 region has the DNA TGTGCCATCAGTGAGATCGACAGGGGGGGGCCCTACGAGCAGTACTTC. It encodes CAISEIDRGGPYEQYF. The chain links TRBV10-3 to TRBJ2-7; 9 bases fit TRBD1. This CDR3 region has 16 residues. The junction had 7 bases not matched to a gene; V was cut back by 2 bases and J by 2 bases. Germline CDR1 is ENHRY and CDR2 is SYGVKD.

At least ten counts were recorded for this clonotype. This chain joins TRBV7-2 and TRBJ1-1, with D possibly being TRBD1 (5 bases). The germline gives CDR1 SGHTA, CDR2 FQGNSA. The CDR3 contains 16 residues. With 0 bases removed from V and 2 bases from J, the gap between germline ends came to 13 bases. The CDR3 spells CASSLAGRRDNTEAFF. The CDR3 DNA reads as TGTGCCAGCAGCTTAGCTGGGAGGCGGGACAACACTGAAGCTTTCTTT.

This clonotype was counted many times. The CDR3 region is CASSSIVSSEAFF. Here the CDR3 DNA reads TGTGCCAGCAGTAGTATCGTCAGCTCTGAAGCTTTCTTT. This chain links TRBV6-1 with TRBJ1-1; D ambiguous. The germline CDR1 and CDR2 sequences are MNHNS and SASEGT. V lost 5 bases, J lost 6 bases, and 13 bases lay in between. The CDR3 totals 13 residues.

This clonotype has only one observation. The J gene is TRBJ2-5, the V gene TRBV13; D might be TRBD2 (7 bases). The ends were cut back, 0 bases at V and 6 bases at J, with 11 bases in the middle. The CDR3 covers 14 residues. Germline CDR1 PRHDT, CDR2 FYEKMQ (reference sequence). CDR3 DNA: TGTGCCAGCAGCTTAGGCGGGGGGCCCAAGACCCAGTACTTC. Protein: CASSLGGGPKTQYF.

This rearrangement joins TRBV10-3 to TRBJ1-3, with D possibly being TRBD1 (5 bases). V was trimmed by 8 bases and J by 4 bases, leaving 15 bases between them. Per the germline V gene, CDR1 is ENHRY and CDR2 is SYGVKD. This CDR3 is built from 14 residues. The CDR3 region has the DNA TGTGCCATCCTTGTGGGGCGCGCGGGAAACACCATATATTTT. Protein: CAILVGRAGNTIYF.

The chain is built from TRBV7-9 and TRBJ1-4; D call uncertain. The length of the CDR3 is 15 residues. CDR1 and CDR2 from the germline V gene are SEHNR and FQNEAQ (reference sequence). V was clipped by 5 bases and J by 2 bases, with 12 bases between them. The CDR3 loop is CASSQVGRTNEKLFF. In nucleotides, the CDR3 is TGTGCCAGCAGCCAGGTCGGGCGGACTAATGAAAAACTGTTTTTT.

This sequence joins TRBV27 and TRBJ1-1, with 7 bases fitting TRBD1. V dropped 3 bases and J dropped 10; count of bases not matched to a gene: 11. This CDR3 is built from 14 residues. Looked up from germline, CDR1 is MNHEY and CDR2 is SMNVEV (reference sequence). Here the CDR3 reads CASSFVGTEFVAFF. Written as DNA, the CDR3 is TGTGCCAGCAGTTTCGTCGGGACAGAGTTCGTAGCTTTCTTT.

This chain uses TRBV5-6 with TRBJ2-7, with 8 bases lining up with TRBD1. Trimming removed 5 bases from V and 2 bases from J; junction bases left unmatched: 3. This CDR3 region has 13 residues. Germline values: CDR1 SGHDT, CDR2 YYEEEE. The CDR3 spells CASRGTGTYEQYV. Here the CDR3 DNA reads TGTGCCAGCAGGGGGACAGGAACCTACGAGCAGTACGTC.

The chain recombines TRBV18 with TRBJ2-3; no reliable D call. The CDR3 spans 15 residues. Germline V lookup: CDR1 KGHSH, CDR2 LQKENI. V dropped 1 base and J dropped 2 bases, with 10 bases sitting between them. The CDR3 region is CASSPLVTTTDTQYF. The CDR3 coding sequence is TGTGCCAGCTCACCACTGGTCACAACCACAGATACGCAGTATTTT.

This chain connects TRBV7-3 to TRBJ2-5, with a possible D match to TRBD1 (5 bases). CDR3 length: 14 amino acids. From germline, CDR1 is SGHTA and CDR2 FQGTGA. V lost 2 bases and J 3 bases, leaving 10 bases between the germline ends. CDR3: CASSLWGPEETQYF. Written as DNA, the CDR3 is TGTGCCAGCAGCTTATGGGGCCCCGAAGAGACCCAGTACTTC. The full variable domain, with the rest looked up from reference TRBV7-3 and TRBJ2-5, is GAGVSQTPSNKVTEKGKYVELRCDPISGHTALYWYRQSLGQGPEFLIYFQGTGAADDSGLPNDRFFAVRPEGSVSTLKIQRTERGDSAVYLCASSLWGPEETQYFGPGTRLLVL.

This clonotype has just a few counts. The chain carries TRBV12-3 or TRBV12-4 and TRBJ1-5; 7 bases are shared with TRBD1. Trimming at V came to 5 bases and at J to 3 bases, leaving 4 bases not matched to a gene. CDR3 length: 14 residues. The CDR3 bases are TGTGCCAGCAGTATGGGACAGCCCAATCAGCCCCAGCATTTT. It encodes CASSMGQPNQPQHF.

As DNA, the CDR3 is TGCAGTGCTAGGGCCGGGACTAGCGGTTACTACGAGCAGTACTTC. The encoded protein is CSARAGTSGYYEQYF. The V call is TRBV20-1, the J call TRBJ2-7; TRBD2 matches 11 bases. In germline, CDR1 is DFQATT, CDR2 SNEGSKA (reference sequence). The CDR3 sequence is 15 residues long. The junction had 7 bases not matched to a gene; V was cut back by 3 bases and J by 3 bases.

V usage is TRBV27 and J usage is TRBJ2-3; 7 nucleotides agree with TRBD1. J gave up 0 bases and V 1 base, and 1 base lay outside the gene matches. The germline V gene has CDR1 MNHEY and CDR2 SMNVEV (reference sequence). CDR3 length equals 15 residues. DNA for the CDR3: TGTGCCAGCAGTTTATGGGACAGTAGCACAGATACGCAGTATTTT. It translates to CASSLWDSSTDTQYF.

The chain uses TRBV4-1 and TRBJ2-1; D unclear. V lost 0 bases, J lost 0 bases, and 6 bases lay in between. CDR1 and CDR2 from the germline V gene are MGHRA and YSYEKL. The CDR3 spans 15 residues. The CDR3 is CASSQEALSYNEQFF. In DNA form, the CDR3 reads TGCGCCAGCAGCCAAGAGGCCCTCTCCTACAATGAGCAGTTCTTC.

This clonotype showed up just a few times. The rearrangement joins TRBV19 to TRBJ2-1; D remains unclear. The V gene lost 3 bases and the J gene lost 0 bases, with 9 bases spanning the gap. This CDR3 has 15 amino acids. Germline loops: CDR1 LNHDA, CDR2 SQIVND (reference sequence). CDR3 protein: CASSISPSSYNEQFF. CDR3 nucleotides: TGTGCCAGTAGTATCTCTCCGAGCTCCTACAATGAGCAGTTCTTC.

This clonotype was counted a few times. The chain links TRBV7-8 to TRBJ2-3, with D possibly being TRBD2 (6 bases). Germline V gene data show CDR1 as SGHVS and CDR2 as FQNEAQ. V lost 1 base to trimming and J lost 2 bases, with 10 bases between them. This CDR3 spans 15 amino acids. The CDR3 loop reads CASSLVREDTDTQYF. The CDR3 DNA reads as TGTGCCAGCAGCTTAGTTAGGGAGGACACAGATACGCAGTATTTT.

On this clonotype itself: Possible read error: a much larger clone is one base away. The chain joins TRBV7-2 to TRBJ1-1; D is perhaps TRBD1 (5 bases). The CDR3 is 14 amino acids. CDR1 SGHTA and CDR2 FQGNSA come from the germline V gene. Trimming took off 2 bases at V and 1 base at J, with 8 bases between the two ends. Here the CDR3 reads CASSLNGTNTEAFF. CDR3 nucleotides: TGTGCCAGCAGCTTAAATGGGACGAACACTGAAGCTTTCTTT.

The chain is built from TRBV27 and TRBJ1-1; no firm D call. From germline, CDR1 is MNHEY and CDR2 SMNVEV (reference sequence). This CDR3 contains 14 residues. V was clipped by 4 bases and J by 7 bases, with 16 bases between them. The CDR3 here is CASSWTAWDGEAFF. In DNA, the CDR3 is TGTGCCAGCAGTTGGACGGCCTGGGATGGTGAAGCTTTCTTT.

V usage is TRBV19 and J usage is TRBJ2-1, with 10 bases matching TRBD1. Germline-derived CDR1 and CDR2 are LNHDA and SQIVND (reference sequence). CDR3 length equals 16 residues. The ends lost 7 bases at V and 8 bases at J; junction bases unmatched: 14. Here the CDR3 DNA reads TGTGCCAGTACCTATTCTCGGGACAGGGGAATAGATGAGCAGTTCTTC. Translated: CASTYSRDRGIDEQFF.